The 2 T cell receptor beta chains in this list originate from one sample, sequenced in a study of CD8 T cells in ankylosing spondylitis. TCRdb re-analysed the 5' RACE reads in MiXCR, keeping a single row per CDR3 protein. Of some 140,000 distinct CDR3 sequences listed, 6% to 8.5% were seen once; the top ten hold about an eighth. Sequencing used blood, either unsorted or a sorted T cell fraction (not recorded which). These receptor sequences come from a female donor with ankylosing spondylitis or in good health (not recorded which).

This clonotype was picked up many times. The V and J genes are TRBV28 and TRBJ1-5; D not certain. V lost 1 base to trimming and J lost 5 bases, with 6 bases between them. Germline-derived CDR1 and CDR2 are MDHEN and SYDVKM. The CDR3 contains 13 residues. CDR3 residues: CASSLSLDQPQHF. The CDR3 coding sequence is TGTGCCAGCAGTTTATCCCTCGATCAGCCCCAGCATTTT.

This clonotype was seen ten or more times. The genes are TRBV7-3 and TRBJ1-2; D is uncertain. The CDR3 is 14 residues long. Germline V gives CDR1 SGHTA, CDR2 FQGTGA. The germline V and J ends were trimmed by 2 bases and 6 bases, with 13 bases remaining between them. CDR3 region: CASSLGAFGDGYTF. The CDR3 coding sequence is TGTGCCAGCAGCTTAGGTGCCTTCGGAGATGGCTACACCTTC.